The clone carrying this T cell receptor (beta chain) was observed a handful of times. The antigen is unknown. Germline CDR1 and CDR2: MGHDK and SYGVNS. The J segment lost 7 bases and the V segment lost 3 bases, leaving 15 bases of the junction unmatched. CDR3 length equals 18 residues. The sample is drawn from a study of shared clonotypes between healthy human individuals. General observations from the study: Having only a few donors restricted how much genetic and exposure-history diversity was captured.

Sequencing used immunoSEQ multiplex PCR; TCRdb keeps in-frame clones, though not all of them. This repertoire shows 550,000 to 700,000 clones, 55% to 85% found once; its top ten account for roughly 1.9%. The source of this sequence is a woman in her thirties in good health. V usage is TRBV25-1 and J usage is TRBJ1-4; TRBD1 matches at 9 bases. Sequencing was done on a sample of memory CD4+ T cells sorted from blood. The subset denotes: CD45RA-negative fraction. CDR3 region: CASSDGTGIQEVSEKLFF. CDR3 bases: TGTGCCAGCAGTGATGGGACAGGGATCCAAGAGGTGTCTGAAAAACTGTTTTTT.